This passage covers 16 T cell receptor beta chains from one sample sequenced in a study of identical twins. TCRdb independently ran MiXCR on the 5' RACE reads; one entry per CDR3 protein. Counted here are some 560,000 distinct CDR3 sequences, more than 9% occurring once; the ten biggest clones make up around 3%. The sample was also reused in another study, on yellow fever vaccine responses in identical twins.

Sequenced material: PBMCs. These receptors all come from a woman in her late teens or twenties in good health.

This clonotype was seen ten or more times. The J gene is TRBJ2-4, the V gene TRBV4-3; a possible D gene is TRBD1 (6 bases). V lost 0 bases to trimming and J lost 3 bases, with 12 bases between them. CDR3 length: 16 amino acids. The germline CDR1 and CDR2 sequences are LGHNA and YSLEER. The CDR3 reads CASSQEYRVGKNIQYF. For the CDR3, the DNA is TGCGCCAGCAGCCAAGAGTACAGGGTCGGCAAAAACATTCAGTACTTC.

The gene calls are TRBV7-2 and TRBJ2-5, with 8 nucleotides matching TRBD1. The CDR3 extends over 15 amino acids. The J segment lost 4 bases and the V segment lost 1 base, leaving 5 bases of the junction unmatched. Germline CDR1 SGHTA, CDR2 FQGNSA. The CDR3 nucleotides read TGTGCCAGCAGCTTAGGGCAGGGGGCAACAGAGACCCAGTACTTC. It is translated as CASSLGQGATETQYF. The whole variable domain, filled in from reference TRBV7-2 and TRBJ2-5, reads GAGVSQSPSNKVTEKGKDVELRCDPISGHTALYWYRQSLGQGLEFLIYFQGNSAPDKSGLPSDRFSAERTGGSVSTLTIQRTQQEDSAVYLCASSLGQGATETQYFGPGTRLLVL.

Only a few counts were recorded for this clonotype. CDR3 residues: CASSRGTGETEAFF. CDR3 in DNA: TGTGCCAGCTCAAGAGGGACAGGGGAGACTGAAGCTTTCTTT. This sequence joins TRBV18 and TRBJ1-1; the match to TRBD1 covers 10 bases. The CDR3 has 14 amino acids. V lost 5 bases, J lost 5 bases, and 5 bases stayed unmatched. In germline, CDR1 is KGHSH, CDR2 LQKENI.

There are many counts of this clonotype. The chain combines TRBV24-1 with TRBJ2-5, with TRBD1 identical over 11 bases. In germline, CDR1 is KGHDR, CDR2 SFDVKD. The CDR3 has 15 residues. V was clipped by 9 bases and J by 5 bases; unmatched bases: 10. This CDR3 is CATGADRGLLETQYF. As DNA, the CDR3 is TGTGCCACCGGGGCGGACAGGGGGCTTCTTGAGACCCAGTACTTC.

A few counts support this clonotype. The rearrangement uses TRBV14 and TRBJ2-7; maybe TRBD1 (6 bases). Germline V CDR1 and CDR2: SGHDN, FVKESK. V lost 1 base and J 2 bases, leaving 18 bases between the germline ends. There are 17 residues in the CDR3. The CDR3 nucleotides read TGTGCCAGCAGCCAAGGGGAAGGGACAAAGGTCGCCTACGAGCAGTACTTC. Translated, it gives CASSQGEGTKVAYEQYF.

This clonotype came up once. The gene calls are TRBV15 and TRBJ2-2, with unresolved D. This CDR3 is built from 14 residues. Trimming shortened V by 0 bases and J by 7 bases, and 9 bases separated the two germline ends. Germline CDR1 and CDR2: LNHNV and YYDKDF (reference sequence). This CDR3 is CATSREPDIGELFF. CDR3 nucleotide sequence: TGTGCCACCAGCAGAGAACCCGACATCGGGGAGCTGTTTTTT.

This clonotype has ten or more counts. This rearrangement joins TRBV7-2 to TRBJ2-1, with TRBD2 identical over 13 bases. The length of the CDR3 is 15 residues. V trimming: 5 bases; J trimming: 15 bases; junction bases outside the gene matches: 13. The V gene's germline CDR1 is SGHTA and CDR2 FQGNSA. CDR3 DNA: TGTGCCAGCAGCGCTTTGGGACTAGCGGGGACCAAACGGTTCTTC. Translating it yields CASSALGLAGTKRFF.

This clonotype has only a few counts. The rearrangement joins TRBV20-1 to TRBJ2-7, with D maybe TRBD2 (5 bases). The CDR3 spans 16 residues. Germline CDR1 and CDR2: DFQATT and SNEGSKA (reference sequence). V was pared by 4 bases and J by 5 bases, with 24 bases between. CDR3 sequence (DNA): TGCAGTGCTACCTCTCCGGGGTTGATGGCCGCGGACGAGCAGTACTTC. Protein: CSATSPGLMAADEQYF.

The CDR3 DNA follows: TGTGCCAGCCAATATCGAGAGGGGACAGATACGCAGTATTTT. Amino acids: CASQYREGTDTQYF. The chain uses TRBV19 and TRBJ2-3; perhaps D is TRBD1 or TRBD2 (5 bases each). The length of the CDR3 is 14 residues. The germline V and J ends were trimmed by 9 bases and 3 bases, with 16 bases remaining between them. CDR1 is LNHDA, CDR2 SQIVND, per germline (reference sequence).

This clonotype showed up just a few times. This chain connects TRBV28 to TRBJ2-1; 9 nucleotides align to TRBD1. CDR1 and CDR2 from the germline V gene are MDHEN and SYDVKM. The CDR3 has 14 residues. The V and J ends lost 6 bases and 9 bases, in that order; junction bases with no gene match: 9. The CDR3 sequence is CASSPRDRDGEQFF. Here the CDR3 DNA reads TGTGCCAGCAGCCCACGGGACAGGGATGGTGAGCAGTTCTTC.

This clonotype came up a few times. The chain recombines TRBV2 with TRBJ1-6; D not certain. The ends were cut back, 2 bases at V and 9 bases at J, with 11 bases in the middle. Germline V lookup: CDR1 SNHLY, CDR2 FYNNEI. The CDR3 extends over 14 amino acids. In DNA, the CDR3 is TGTGCCAGCAGTGAACTGGGGAACAGTTCACCCCTCCACTTT. This gives the protein CASSELGNSSPLHF.

The V gene is TRBV5-1, the J gene TRBJ2-1; a weak D match, TRBD2 (5 bases). Looked up from germline, CDR1 is SGHRS and CDR2 is YFSETQ. CDR3 size: 12 residues. The V gene lost 0 bases and the J gene lost 16 bases, with 14 bases spanning the gap. The CDR3 loop is CASSLGGPMGFF. The DNA of the CDR3 is TGCGCCAGCAGCTTGGGCGGGCCGATGGGATTCTTC.

This clonotype was picked up a small number of times. The germline gene is not matched at one end of the junction; a read error may be the cause. This sequence joins TRBV5-1 and TRBJ2-7; D tentatively fits TRBD1 or TRBD2 (5 bases each). The CDR3 length is 14 residues. The germline V gene encodes CDR1 SGHRS and CDR2 YFSETQ. CDR3 bases: TGCGCCAGCCGGAGGCATCAGGGCTCCCACGAGCAGTACTTC. Amino acid sequence: CASRRHQGSHEQYF.

This clonotype showed up many times. The rearrangement links TRBV5-1 to TRBJ2-5; D gene uncertain. CDR1 SGHRS and CDR2 YFSETQ come from the germline V gene. Trimming cost V 0 bases and J 5 bases, with 5 bases left between them. The CDR3 runs to 12 residues. The CDR3 protein is CASSLDSETQYF. DNA for the CDR3: TGCGCCAGCAGCTTGGACAGCGAGACCCAGTACTTC.

This chain links TRBV20-1 with TRBJ2-7, with D perhaps given as TRBD1 or TRBD2 (5 bases each). CDR1 and CDR2 from the germline V gene are DFQATT and SNEGSKA (reference sequence). V was clipped by 0 bases and J by 3 bases, with 12 bases between them. The CDR3 is 14 residues long. The chain's CDR3 is CSARDGTSGYEQYF. CDR3 bases: TGCAGTGCTAGAGATGGGACCTCCGGCTACGAGCAGTACTTC.

Notes on this clonotype: This may be a read error: a much more frequent sequence differs by one nucleotide. V usage is TRBV2 and J usage is TRBJ2-7; 10 nucleotides align to TRBD2. With 4 bases clipped from V and 5 bases from J, the junction kept 11 bases outside the gene matches. Germline lookup yields CDR1 SNHLY and CDR2 FYNNEI. The CDR3 is 16 residues long. The CDR3 DNA follows: TGTGCCAGCAGTGGAGCACAGGGACTAGCGATAAACGAGCAGTACTTC. Protein product: CASSGAQGLAINEQYF. The full variable domain, in which reference TRBV2 and TRBJ2-7 provide the parts outside the CDR3, is EPEVTQTPSHQVTQMGQEVILRCVPISNHLYFYWYRQILGQKVEFLVSFYNNEISEKSEIFDDQFSVERPDGSNFTLKIRSTKLEDSAMYFCASSGAQGLAINEQYFGPGTRLTVT.